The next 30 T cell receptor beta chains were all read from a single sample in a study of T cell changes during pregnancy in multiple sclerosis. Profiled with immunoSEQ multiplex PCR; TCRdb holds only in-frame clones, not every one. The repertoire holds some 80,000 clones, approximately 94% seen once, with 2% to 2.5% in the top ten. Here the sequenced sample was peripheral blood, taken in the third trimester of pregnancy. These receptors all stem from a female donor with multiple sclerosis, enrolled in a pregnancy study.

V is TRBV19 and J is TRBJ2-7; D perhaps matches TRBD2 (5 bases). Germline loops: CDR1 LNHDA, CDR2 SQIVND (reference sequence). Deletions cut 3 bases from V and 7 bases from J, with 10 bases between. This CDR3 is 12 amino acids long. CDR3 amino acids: CASSIRPGEQYF. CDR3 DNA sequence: TGTGCCAGTAGTATTAGGCCGGGGGAGCAGTACTTC.

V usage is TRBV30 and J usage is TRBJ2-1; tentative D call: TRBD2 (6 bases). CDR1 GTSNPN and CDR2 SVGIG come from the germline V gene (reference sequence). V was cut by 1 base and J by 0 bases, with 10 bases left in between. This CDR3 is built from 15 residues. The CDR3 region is CAWSEVADSYNEQFF. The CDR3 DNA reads TGTGCCTGGAGTGAAGTAGCGGACTCCTACAATGAGCAGTTCTTC.

CDR3 amino acids: CASSILGLAGSSYNEQFF. In nucleotides, the CDR3 is TGTGCCAGTAGTATTTTGGGACTAGCGGGGAGCTCCTACAATGAGCAGTTCTTC. The rearrangement uses TRBV19 and TRBJ2-1; 13 positions agree with TRBD2. Germline CDR1 reads LNHDA; CDR2 reads SQIVND (reference sequence). The CDR3 covers 18 residues. V dropped 3 bases and J dropped 0; count of bases not matched to a gene: 5. The full variable domain, in which reference TRBV19 and TRBJ2-1 provide the parts outside the CDR3, is DGGITQSPKYLFRKEGQNVTLSCEQNLNHDAMYWYRQDPGQGLRLIYYSQIVNDFQKGDIAEGYSVSREKKESFPLTVTSAQKNPTAFYLCASSILGLAGSSYNEQFFGPGTRLTVL.

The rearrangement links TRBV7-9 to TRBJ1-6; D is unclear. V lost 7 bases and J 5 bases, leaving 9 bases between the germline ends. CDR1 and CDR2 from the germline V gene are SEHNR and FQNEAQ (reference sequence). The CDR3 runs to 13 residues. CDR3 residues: CASTGLHNSPLHF. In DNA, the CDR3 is TGTGCCAGCACCGGACTACATAATTCACCCCTCCACTTT. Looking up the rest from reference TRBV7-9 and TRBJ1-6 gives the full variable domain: DTGVSQNPRHKITKRGQNVTFRCDPISEHNRLYWYRQTLGQGPEFLTYFQNEAQLEKSRLLSDRFSAERPKGSFSTLEIQRTEQGDSAMYLCASTGLHNSPLHFGNGTRLTVT.

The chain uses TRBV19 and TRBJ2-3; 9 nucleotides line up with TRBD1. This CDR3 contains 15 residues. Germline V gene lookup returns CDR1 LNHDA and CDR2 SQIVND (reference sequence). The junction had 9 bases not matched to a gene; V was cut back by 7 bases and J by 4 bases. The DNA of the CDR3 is TGTGCCAGTACCCCAGGGACAGGGTGGGCAGATACGCAGTATTTT. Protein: CASTPGTGWADTQYF.

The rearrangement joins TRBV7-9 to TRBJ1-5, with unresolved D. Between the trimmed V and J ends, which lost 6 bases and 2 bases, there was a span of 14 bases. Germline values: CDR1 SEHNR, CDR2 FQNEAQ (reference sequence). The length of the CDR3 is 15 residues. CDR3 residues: CASSIGSGGNQPQHF. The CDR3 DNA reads TGTGCCAGCAGTATAGGGAGTGGGGGCAATCAGCCCCAGCATTTT.

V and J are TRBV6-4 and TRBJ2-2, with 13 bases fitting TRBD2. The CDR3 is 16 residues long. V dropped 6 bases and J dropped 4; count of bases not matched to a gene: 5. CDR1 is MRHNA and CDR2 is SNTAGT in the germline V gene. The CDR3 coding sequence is TGTGCCAGCAGCCTGACTAGCGGGGGGAGCACCGGGGAGCTGTTTTTT. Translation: CASSLTSGGSTGELFF.

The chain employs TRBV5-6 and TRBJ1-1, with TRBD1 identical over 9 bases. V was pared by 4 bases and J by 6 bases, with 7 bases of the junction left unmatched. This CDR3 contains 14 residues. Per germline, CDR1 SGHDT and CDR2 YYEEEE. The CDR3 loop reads CASSTGTGRSEAFF. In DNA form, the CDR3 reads TGTGCCAGCAGCACGGGGACAGGGCGGTCTGAAGCTTTCTTT.

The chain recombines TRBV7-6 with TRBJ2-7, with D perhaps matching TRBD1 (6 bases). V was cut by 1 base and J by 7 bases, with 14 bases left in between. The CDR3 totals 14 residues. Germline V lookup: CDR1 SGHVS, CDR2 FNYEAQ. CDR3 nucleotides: TGTGCCAGCAGCTTAGAACAGGGACCCTGGGAGCAGTACTTC. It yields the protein CASSLEQGPWEQYF.

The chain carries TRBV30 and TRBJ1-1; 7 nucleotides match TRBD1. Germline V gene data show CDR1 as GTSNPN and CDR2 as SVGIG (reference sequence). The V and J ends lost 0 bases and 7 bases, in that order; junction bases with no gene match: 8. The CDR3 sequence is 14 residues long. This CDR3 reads CAWSVKGAYNEAFF. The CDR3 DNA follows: TGTGCCTGGAGTGTAAAGGGGGCTTATAATGAAGCTTTCTTT.

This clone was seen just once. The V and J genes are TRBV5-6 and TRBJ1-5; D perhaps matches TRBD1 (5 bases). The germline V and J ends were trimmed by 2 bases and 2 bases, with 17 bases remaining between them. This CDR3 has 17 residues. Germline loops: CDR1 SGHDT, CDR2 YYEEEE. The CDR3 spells CASSFGAAGGGNQPQHF. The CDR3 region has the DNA TGTGCCAGCAGCTTTGGGGCGGCGGGAGGGGGCAATCAGCCCCAGCATTTT.

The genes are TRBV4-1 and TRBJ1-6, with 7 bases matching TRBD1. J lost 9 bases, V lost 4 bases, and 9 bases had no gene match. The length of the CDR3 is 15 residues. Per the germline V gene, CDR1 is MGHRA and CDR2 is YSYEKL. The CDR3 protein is CASSRSDRVSSPLHF. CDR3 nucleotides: TGCGCCAGCAGCCGGTCCGACAGGGTTTCTTCACCCCTCCACTTT.

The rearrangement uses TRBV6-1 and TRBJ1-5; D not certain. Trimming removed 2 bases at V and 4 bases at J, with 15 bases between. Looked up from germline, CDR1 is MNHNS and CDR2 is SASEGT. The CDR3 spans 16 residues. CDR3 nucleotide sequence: TGTGCCAGCAGTGAACTTACGGGGTCTGGTAATCAGCCCCAGCATTTT. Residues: CASSELTGSGNQPQHF.

The CDR3 loop reads CAWELDRGLYNEQFF. DNA of the CDR3: TGTGCCTGGGAACTAGACAGGGGCCTTTACAATGAGCAGTTCTTC. The chain carries TRBV30 and TRBJ2-1; TRBD1 matches 8 bases. The CDR3 sequence is 15 residues long. Germline V gives CDR1 GTSNPN, CDR2 SVGIG (reference sequence). The J segment lost 4 bases and the V segment lost 5 bases, leaving 10 bases of the junction unmatched.

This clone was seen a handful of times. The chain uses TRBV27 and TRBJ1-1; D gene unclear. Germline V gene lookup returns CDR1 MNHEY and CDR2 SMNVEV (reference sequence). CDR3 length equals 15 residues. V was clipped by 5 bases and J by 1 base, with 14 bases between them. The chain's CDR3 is CASSPATEQNTEAFF. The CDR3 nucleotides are TGTGCCAGCAGTCCAGCCACAGAACAGAACACTGAAGCTTTCTTT.

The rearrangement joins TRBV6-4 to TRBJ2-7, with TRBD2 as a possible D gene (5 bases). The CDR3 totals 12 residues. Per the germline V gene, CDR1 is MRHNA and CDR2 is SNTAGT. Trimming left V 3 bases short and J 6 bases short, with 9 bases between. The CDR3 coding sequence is TGTGCCAGCAGTGAAAGCGCGGGCGAGCAGTACTTC. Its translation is CASSESAGEQYF.

The CDR3 loop is CASSSPWGTGSDEQYF. In nucleotides, the CDR3 is TGTGCCAGCAGCTCTCCGTGGGGGACAGGGTCGGACGAGCAGTACTTC. The chain recombines TRBV7-2 with TRBJ2-7; the match to TRBD1 covers 9 bases. This CDR3 is 16 amino acids long. The ends lost 4 bases at V and 5 bases at J; junction bases unmatched: 12. Germline values: CDR1 SGHTA, CDR2 FQGNSA.

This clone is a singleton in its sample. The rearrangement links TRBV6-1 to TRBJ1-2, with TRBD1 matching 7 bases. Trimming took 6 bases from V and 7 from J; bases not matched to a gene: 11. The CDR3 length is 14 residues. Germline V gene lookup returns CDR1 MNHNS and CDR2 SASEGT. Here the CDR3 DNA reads TGTGCCAGCAGGGGGACAGTTTCCATTAGTGGCTACACCTTC. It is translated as CASRGTVSISGYTF.

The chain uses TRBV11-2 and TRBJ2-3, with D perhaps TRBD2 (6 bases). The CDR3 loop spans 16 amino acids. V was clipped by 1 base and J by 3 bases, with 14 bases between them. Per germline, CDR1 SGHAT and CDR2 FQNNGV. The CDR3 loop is CASSLGAGRFTDTQYF. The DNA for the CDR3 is TGTGCCAGCAGCTTAGGGGCGGGGCGATTTACAGATACGCAGTATTTT.

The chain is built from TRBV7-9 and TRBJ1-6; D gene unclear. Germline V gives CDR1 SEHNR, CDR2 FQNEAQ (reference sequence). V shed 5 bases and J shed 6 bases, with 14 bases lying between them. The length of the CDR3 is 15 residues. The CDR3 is CASSPILTSNSPLHF. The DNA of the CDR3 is TGTGCCAGCAGCCCCATTTTGACAAGTAATTCACCCCTCCACTTT.

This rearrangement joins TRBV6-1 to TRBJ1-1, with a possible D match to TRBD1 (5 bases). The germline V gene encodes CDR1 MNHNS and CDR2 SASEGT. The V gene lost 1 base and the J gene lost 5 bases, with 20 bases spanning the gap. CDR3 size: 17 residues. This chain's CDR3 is CASSEESPRQFVTEAFF. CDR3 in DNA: TGTGCCAGCAGTGAAGAGTCCCCCAGACAGTTCGTAACTGAAGCTTTCTTT.

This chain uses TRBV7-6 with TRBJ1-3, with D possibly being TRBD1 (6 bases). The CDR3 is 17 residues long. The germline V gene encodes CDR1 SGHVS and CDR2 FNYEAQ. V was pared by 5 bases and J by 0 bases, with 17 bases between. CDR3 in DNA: TGTGCCAGCAGCGGCGGGGGGCGACTCAACTCTGGAAACACCATATATTTT. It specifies CASSGGGRLNSGNTIYF.

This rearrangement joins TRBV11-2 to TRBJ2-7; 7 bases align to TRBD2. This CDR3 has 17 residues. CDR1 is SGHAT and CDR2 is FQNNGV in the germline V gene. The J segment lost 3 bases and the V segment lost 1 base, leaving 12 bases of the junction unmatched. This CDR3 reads CASSLGEGGSIGYEQYF. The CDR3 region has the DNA TGTGCCAGCAGCTTAGGCGAGGGAGGGTCAATCGGCTACGAGCAGTACTTC.

The CDR3 region is CASSNDSPNSPLHF. CDR3 nucleotide sequence: TGTGCCAGCAGTAATGACAGCCCTAATTCACCCCTCCACTTT. This rearrangement joins TRBV6-5 to TRBJ1-6; D is perhaps TRBD1 (5 bases). Between the trimmed V and J ends, which lost 5 bases and 6 bases, there was a span of 11 bases. This CDR3 contains 14 residues. Germline assignment: CDR1 MNHEY and CDR2 SVGAGI.

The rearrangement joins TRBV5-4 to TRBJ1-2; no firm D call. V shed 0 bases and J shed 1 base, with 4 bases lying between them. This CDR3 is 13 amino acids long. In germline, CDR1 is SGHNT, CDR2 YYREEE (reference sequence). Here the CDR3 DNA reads TGTGCCAGCAGCTTGGAGCGTAACTATGGCTACACCTTC. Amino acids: CASSLERNYGYTF.

The CDR3 loop reads CASGPRGTIYF. CDR3 sequence (DNA): TGTGCCAGTGGACCGCGGGGCACCATATATTTT. The chain recombines TRBV19 with TRBJ1-3; no firm D call. The germline V and J ends were trimmed by 8 bases and 9 bases, with 11 bases remaining between them. The V gene's germline CDR1 is LNHDA and CDR2 SQIVND (reference sequence). The CDR3 length is 11 residues.

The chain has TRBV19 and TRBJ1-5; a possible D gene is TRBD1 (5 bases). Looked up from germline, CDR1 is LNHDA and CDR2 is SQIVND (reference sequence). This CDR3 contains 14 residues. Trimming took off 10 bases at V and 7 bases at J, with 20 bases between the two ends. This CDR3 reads CATTDSPAAQPQHF. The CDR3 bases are TGTGCCACCACAGACAGCCCGGCGGCCCAGCCCCAGCATTTT. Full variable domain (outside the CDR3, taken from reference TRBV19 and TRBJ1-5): DGGITQSPKYLFRKEGQNVTLSCEQNLNHDAMYWYRQDPGQGLRLIYYSQIVNDFQKGDIAEGYSVSREKKESFPLTVTSAQKNPTAFYLCATTDSPAAQPQHFGDGTRLSIL.

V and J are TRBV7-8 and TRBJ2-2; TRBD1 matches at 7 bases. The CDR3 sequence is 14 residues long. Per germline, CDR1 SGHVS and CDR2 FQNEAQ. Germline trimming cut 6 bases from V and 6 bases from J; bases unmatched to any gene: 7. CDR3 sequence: CASRPRQGAGELFF. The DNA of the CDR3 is TGTGCCAGCAGACCAAGACAGGGAGCCGGGGAGCTGTTTTTT.

The CDR3 loop is CASSLETAYTGELFF. CDR3 DNA: TGCGCCAGCAGCTTGGAGACAGCTTACACCGGGGAGCTGTTTTTT. This rearrangement joins TRBV5-1 to TRBJ2-2; weak D call: TRBD1 (5 bases). CDR1 SGHRS and CDR2 YFSETQ come from the germline V gene. Trimming shortened V by 0 bases and J by 3 bases, and 9 bases separated the two germline ends. The CDR3 spans 15 residues.

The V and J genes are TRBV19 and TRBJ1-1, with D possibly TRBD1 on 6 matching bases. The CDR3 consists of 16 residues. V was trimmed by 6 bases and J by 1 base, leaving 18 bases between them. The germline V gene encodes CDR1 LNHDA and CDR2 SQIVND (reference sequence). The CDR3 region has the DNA TGTGCCAGTAGGCTGACAGGCCCCACAGCGAACACTGAAGCTTTCTTT. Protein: CASRLTGPTANTEAFF.